Sequencing of this T cell receptor beta chain was carried out in a study of blood T cell repertoires in COVID-19. Study background: From T cells, B-cell-depleted T cells, or PBMCs came the material, which was cDNA or gDNA.

In the original workflow: Using reference gene primer amplification, nucleated cell counts were estimated. Using immunoSEQ multiplex PCR, the repertoire was profiled, and TCRdb retains in-frame clones only, with some absent. V, J and clone size derive from that table, while D and trimming were established from the DNA sequence. The table has around 160,000 clones, 87% seen once. Adults between roughly 18 and 95 years of age took part from fewer than 30 US areas. Contact with a PCR-confirmed or clinician-diagnosed COVID-19 case occurred within 2 weeks of entry. Germline CDR1 and CDR2: MNHEY and SVGAGI. This CDR3 has 16 amino acids. V shed 2 bases and J shed 2 bases, with 14 bases lying between them.

The clonotype originates from a woman in her 40s who had been exposed to COVID-19. The sequenced sample was PBMCs or T cells enriched from blood (not recorded which). V is TRBV6-5 and J is TRBJ2-3; D perhaps matches TRBD2 (5 bases). The CDR3 DNA is TGTGCCAGCAGTTACGGGAGAGATGTTATCACAGATACGCAGTATTTT. Translation: CASSYGRDVITDTQYF.